This entry lists 7 T cell receptor beta chains sequenced from one sample in a study of cytomegalovirus exposure and HLA in healthy donors. PCR involved 60 Vbeta and 13 Jbeta primers. TCRdb's copy holds only in-frame clones and misses some; the assay was immunoSEQ multiplex PCR. This sample carries 100,000 to 120,000 clones, around four fifths of them seen once, and the ten largest clones take approximately 1.3%. Sequencing input: PBMCs. The receptors here all came from a man between 25 and 39 years old in good health and CMV-seronegative.

The V call is TRBV2, the J call TRBJ2-7, with D perhaps TRBD2 (6 bases). The CDR3 runs to 15 residues. The germline CDR1 and CDR2 sequences are SNHLY and FYNNEI. V was shortened by 6 bases and J by 7 bases, with 22 bases between the two germline ends. DNA of the CDR3: TGTGCCAGCAGGGGACGGACATCCTCAGGGAGGGAGCAGTACTTC. Protein sequence: CASRGRTSSGREQYF.

A word on this clone: At one of its ends the junction is not consistent with the germline gene, which may arise from a read error. The chain joins TRBV4-3 to TRBJ1-2, with D possibly being TRBD1 (6 bases). The germline V gene encodes CDR1 LGHNA and CDR2 YSLEER. The CDR3 extends over 15 amino acids. DNA for the CDR3: TGCGCCAGCAGCCCCATGCCCAGGGGTGACTACGGCTACACCTTC. Translated, it gives CASSPMPRGDYGYTF.

The chain has TRBV10-3 and TRBJ2-2; TRBD1 is a possible D gene (5 bases). The length of the CDR3 is 14 residues. The V gene lost 2 bases and the J gene lost 1 base, with 5 bases spanning the gap. Germline CDR1 is ENHRY and CDR2 is SYGVKD. The CDR3 coding sequence is TGTGCCATCAGTGAGCAGGGGAACACCGGGGAGCTGTTTTTT. Amino acids: CAISEQGNTGELFF.

The chain links TRBV5-4 to TRBJ1-1, with D unclear. V shed 0 bases and J shed 0 bases, with 6 bases lying between them. This CDR3 comprises 14 residues. Germline V gene data show CDR1 as SGHNT and CDR2 as YYREEE (reference sequence). CDR3 bases: TGTGCCAGCAGCTTGGCCGGGATGAACACTGAAGCTTTCTTT. Translating gives CASSLAGMNTEAFF.

This clone appeared a few times. This chain uses TRBV6-4 with TRBJ2-1; 10 nucleotides match TRBD1. CDR3 length equals 15 residues. Germline lookup yields CDR1 MRHNA and CDR2 SNTAGT. Trimming at V came to 5 bases and at J to 3 bases, leaving 4 bases not matched to a gene. The CDR3 protein is CASSPDRGGYNEQFF. CDR3 DNA sequence: TGTGCCAGCAGTCCGGACAGGGGGGGCTACAATGAGCAGTTCTTC.

This clone was found once. The chain has TRBV18 and TRBJ1-5; maybe TRBD1 (6 bases). Germline V gene sequence: CDR1 KGHSH, CDR2 LQKENI. The V end lost 6 bases, the J end lost 3 bases, and 15 bases lay between the germline ends. This CDR3 is 15 amino acids long. The CDR3 DNA reads TGTGCCAGCTCGCCCACAGGGTTCCTCAATCAGCCCCAGCATTTT. Its protein product is CASSPTGFLNQPQHF.

V is TRBV5-1 and J is TRBJ2-7, with 7 bases aligning to TRBD1. The V segment lost 0 bases and the J segment 1 base; nucleotides outside the gene matches: 1. CDR1 is SGHRS and CDR2 is YFSETQ in the germline V gene. The CDR3 extends over 14 amino acids. CDR3 protein: CASSLAQGSYEQYF. Written as DNA, the CDR3 is TGCGCCAGCAGCTTGGCACAGGGGTCCTACGAGCAGTACTTC. Supplemented by reference TRBV5-1 and TRBJ2-7, the full variable domain reads KAGVTQTPRYLIKTRGQQVTLSCSPISGHRSVSWYQQTPGQGLQFLFEYFSETQRNKGNFPGRFSGRQFSNSRSEMNVSTLELGDSALYLCASSLAQGSYEQYFGPGTRLTVT.